Shown below are 25 T cell receptor beta chains from a single sample sequenced in a study of PD-1 blockade in classical Hodgkin lymphoma. Brentuximab vedotin exposure varied, and every patient relapsed after autologous stem cell transplantation. The method was immunoSEQ multiplex PCR; TCRdb's version includes in-frame clones alone and lacks a portion of them. The sample holds about 40,000 clones; roughly 73% are singletons and the top ten take under 15%. Sequences were derived from peripheral blood mononuclear cells (PBMCs), sampled at baseline. Every receptor here comes from a human donor with classical Hodgkin lymphoma.

This chain connects TRBV7-9 to TRBJ1-4; D uncertain. V was trimmed by 1 base and J by 4 bases, leaving 13 bases between them. Germline lookup yields CDR1 SEHNR and CDR2 FQNEAQ (reference sequence). The CDR3 covers 16 residues. Here the CDR3 reads CASSLGQAWVNEKLFF. Here the CDR3 DNA reads TGTGCCAGCAGCTTAGGGCAGGCTTGGGTTAATGAAAAACTGTTTTTT.

CDR3 region: CASSNRDSYEQYF. The CDR3 DNA reads TGTGCCAGTAGTAACCGGGACAGCTACGAGCAGTACTTC. The V call is TRBV19, the J call TRBJ2-7, with TRBD1 identical over 7 bases. The germline V gene has CDR1 LNHDA and CDR2 SQIVND (reference sequence). V gave up 4 bases and J gave up 3 bases; unmatched junction bases: 3. The length of the CDR3 is 13 residues.

The chain links TRBV18 to TRBJ2-2, with 12 bases matching TRBD2. The junction had 13 bases not matched to a gene; V was cut back by 6 bases and J by 5 bases. CDR1 KGHSH and CDR2 LQKENI come from the germline V gene. CDR3 length: 18 residues. CDR3 amino acids: CASSPPTSGGRITGELFF. Here the CDR3 DNA reads TGTGCCAGCTCCCCGCCGACTAGCGGGGGCCGTATTACCGGGGAGCTGTTTTTT.

This clone was counted between two and nine times. This chain links TRBV2 with TRBJ2-1; 10 nucleotides match TRBD1. V shed 6 bases, J shed 4 bases, and the junction held 6 bases outside the gene matches. This CDR3 comprises 15 residues. Germline V lookup: CDR1 SNHLY, CDR2 FYNNEI. CDR3 in amino acids: CASRADRGGYNEQFF. CDR3 DNA sequence: TGTGCCAGCAGGGCGGACAGGGGGGGATACAATGAGCAGTTCTTC.

The chain couples TRBV19 to TRBJ1-1, with TRBD1 as a possible D gene (6 bases). The CDR3 runs 17 residues. CDR1 is LNHDA and CDR2 is SQIVND in the germline V gene (reference sequence). V was cut by 5 bases and J by 0 bases, with 19 bases left in between. The chain's CDR3 is CASSSGGITVLNTEAFF. The CDR3 bases are TGTGCCAGTAGTTCGGGGGGCATTACTGTTTTGAACACTGAAGCTTTCTTT.

To note about this clone: Germline is not matched at one junction end, which may reflect a read error. V is TRBV7-2 and J is TRBJ2-7; TRBD2 aligns across 7 bases. The CDR3 length is 15 residues. Germline V CDR1 and CDR2: SGHTA, FQGNSA. The CDR3 DNA reads TGTGCCAGCGGCTTAGAGCGGGGAAGCTCCTACGAGCAGTACTTC. It yields the protein CASGLERGSSYEQYF. Complete variable domain (other parts from reference TRBV7-2 and TRBJ2-7): GAGVSQSPSNKVTEKGKDVELRCDPISGHTALYWYRQSLGQGLEFLIYFQGNSAPDKSGLPSDRFSAERTGGSVSTLTIQRTQQEDSAVYLCASGLERGSSYEQYFGPGTRLTVT.

The chain couples TRBV5-1 to TRBJ2-3; TRBD2 agrees at 10 bases. CDR1 is SGHRS and CDR2 is YFSETQ in the germline V gene. The CDR3 runs 18 residues. V shed 4 bases, J shed 4 bases, and the junction held 15 bases outside the gene matches. The CDR3 here is CASSVGPVRSGGADTQYF. CDR3 nucleotide sequence: TGCGCCAGCAGCGTGGGCCCCGTGCGGAGCGGGGGGGCAGATACGCAGTATTTT.

V gene TRBV27 combines with J gene TRBJ1-1, with TRBD1 identical over 7 bases. J was trimmed by 2 bases and V by 8 bases; bases with no gene match: 11. Looked up from germline, CDR1 is MNHEY and CDR2 is SMNVEV (reference sequence). The CDR3 extends over 15 amino acids. The CDR3 coding sequence is TGTGCCAGCCGAGCCACCGGGACAGATAACACTGAAGCTTTCTTT. It yields the protein CASRATGTDNTEAFF.

Here the CDR3 DNA reads TGCGCCAGCAGCCTAGGTAAGGGCACAGATACGCAGTATTTT. Encoded protein: CASSLGKGTDTQYF. The chain has TRBV5-1 and TRBJ2-3; no reliable D call. V dropped 4 bases and J dropped 1 base, with 10 bases sitting between them. Germline V CDR1 and CDR2: SGHRS, YFSETQ. This CDR3 contains 14 residues.

The V and J genes are TRBV6-1 and TRBJ1-6; weak D call: TRBD1 (5 bases). Trimming took off 3 bases at V and 10 bases at J, with 10 bases between the two ends. CDR3 length: 13 residues. Looked up from germline, CDR1 is MNHNS and CDR2 is SASEGT. The CDR3 nucleotides are TGTGCCAGCAGTGACAGGGTTGAATCACCCCTCCACTTT. Protein: CASSDRVESPLHF.

CDR3 bases: TGTGCCAGCTCACCACGTGGGCAGGGGGCGGCTGAAGCTTTCTTT. This encodes CASSPRGQGAAEAFF. The chain employs TRBV18 and TRBJ1-1; the match to TRBD1 covers 8 bases. CDR3 length: 15 amino acids. With V trimmed by 1 base and J by 6 bases, 7 bases remained unmatched. Germline V gene data show CDR1 as KGHSH and CDR2 as LQKENI.

This clone was observed once. CDR3 amino acids: CASSRSTSGYTDTQYF. The CDR3 nucleotides are TGTGCCAGCAGCCGCTCTACTAGCGGGTACACAGATACGCAGTATTTT. The chain carries TRBV7-2 and TRBJ2-3; 9 bases map to TRBD2. Unmatched junction bases numbered 8, after V lost 5 bases and J lost 2 bases. Looked up from germline, CDR1 is SGHTA and CDR2 is FQGNSA. The CDR3 runs 16 residues. Based on the CDR3 plus reference TRBV7-2 and TRBJ2-3, the full variable domain is GAGVSQSPSNKVTEKGKDVELRCDPISGHTALYWYRQSLGQGLEFLIYFQGNSAPDKSGLPSDRFSAERTGGSVSTLTIQRTQQEDSAVYLCASSRSTSGYTDTQYFGPGTRLTVL.

J is TRBJ2-7 and V is TRBV4-1; possible D gene TRBD2, 6 bases. V was shortened by 4 bases and J by 2 bases, with 15 bases between the two germline ends. This CDR3 comprises 15 residues. Germline V gene lookup returns CDR1 MGHRA and CDR2 YSYEKL. CDR3 region: CASSRPGTATYEQYF. The CDR3 nucleotides are TGCGCCAGCAGCCGCCCCGGGACTGCGACCTACGAGCAGTACTTC.

V is TRBV6-5 and J is TRBJ2-1; D ambiguous. Trimming stripped 4 bases from V and 5 bases from J, with 9 bases between. This CDR3 spans 13 amino acids. CDR1 is MNHEY and CDR2 is SVGAGI in the germline V gene. CDR3 bases: TGTGCCAGCAGTTTAATAGACGACAATGAGCAGTTCTTC. Protein: CASSLIDDNEQFF.

The CDR3 spells CASSLERGGLKYEQYF. In DNA, the CDR3 is TGTGCCAGCAGCTTGGAGCGGGGGGGCCTAAAATACGAGCAGTACTTC. The chain links TRBV13 to TRBJ2-7; 10 bases match TRBD2. The junction had 9 bases not matched to a gene; V was cut back by 3 bases and J by 4 bases. Germline V CDR1 and CDR2: PRHDT, FYEKMQ (reference sequence). CDR3 length: 16 residues. Full variable domain (outside the CDR3, taken from reference TRBV13 and TRBJ2-7): AAGVIQSPRHLIKEKRETATLKCYPIPRHDTVYWYQQGPGQDPQFLISFYEKMQSDKGSIPDRFSAQQFSDYHSELNMSSLELGDSALYFCASSLERGGLKYEQYFGPGTRLTVT.

The chain joins TRBV6-5 to TRBJ2-5; D ambiguous. The CDR3 has 14 amino acids. CDR1 is MNHEY, CDR2 SVGAGI, per germline. V was clipped by 0 bases and J by 0 bases, with 5 bases between them. CDR3 protein: CASSYSKYQETQYF. In DNA, the CDR3 is TGTGCCAGCAGTTACTCAAAGTACCAAGAGACCCAGTACTTC.

The CDR3 sequence: CASSSPQGALRNEQFF. The CDR3 coding sequence is TGTGCCAGCAGCTCGCCCCAGGGGGCGCTAAGGAATGAGCAGTTCTTC. V gene TRBV7-9 combines with J gene TRBJ2-1, with TRBD1 identical over 8 bases. CDR3 length: 16 residues. The J segment lost 7 bases and the V segment lost 4 bases, leaving 12 bases of the junction unmatched. Germline V gene sequence: CDR1 SEHNR, CDR2 FQNEAQ (reference sequence). Supplemented by reference TRBV7-9 and TRBJ2-1, the full variable domain reads DTGVSQNPRHKITKRGQNVTFRCDPISEHNRLYWYRQTLGQGPEFLTYFQNEAQLEKSRLLSDRFSAERPKGSFSTLEIQRTEQGDSAMYLCASSSPQGALRNEQFFGPGTRLTVL.

This sequence joins TRBV10-3 and TRBJ1-1; 8 bases agree with TRBD1. CDR3 length: 17 residues. V dropped 3 bases and J dropped 10; count of bases not matched to a gene: 19. Germline CDR1 and CDR2: ENHRY and SYGVKD. The CDR3 loop reads CAISDPSGTGQRERAFF. The DNA for the CDR3 is TGTGCCATCAGTGATCCGTCCGGGACAGGTCAGCGGGAGCGAGCTTTCTTT.

The rearrangement links TRBV9 to TRBJ2-7, with D possibly matching TRBD1 (6 bases). The germline V gene has CDR1 SGDLS and CDR2 YYNGEE. V gave up 7 bases and J gave up 0 bases, with 11 bases separating them. The CDR3 length is 13 residues. CDR3 sequence (DNA): TGTGCCAGCGGAGAGACAGGCTCCTACGAGCAGTACTTC. It specifies CASGETGSYEQYF.

Concerning this clone itself: This specimen includes other DNA sequences encoding the same CDR3. The chain employs TRBV5-4 and TRBJ1-2; D possibly corresponds to TRBD1 (5 bases). Per germline, CDR1 SGHNT and CDR2 YYREEE (reference sequence). V dropped 2 bases and J dropped 7 bases, with 15 bases sitting between them. The CDR3 loop spans 14 amino acids. The CDR3 DNA follows: TGTGCCAGCAGCTTTATGACGGGGGGATCTGGCTACACCTTC. It encodes CASSFMTGGSGYTF.

This clone has a single count. The rearrangement uses TRBV5-5 and TRBJ1-5; TRBD1 agrees at 9 bases. V was pared by 3 bases and J by 5 bases, with 0 bases of the junction left unmatched. CDR1 SGHKS and CDR2 YYEKEE come from the germline V gene (reference sequence). The CDR3 sequence is 13 residues long. CDR3 region: CASSWTGDQPQHF. The CDR3, as DNA: TGTGCCAGCAGCTGGACAGGGGATCAGCCCCAGCATTTT.

Of note for this clone: This sample also contains other DNA sequences that code for the same CDR3. The V call is TRBV5-6, the J call TRBJ1-5; D unclear. The V end lost 0 bases, the J end lost 7 bases, and 8 bases lay between the germline ends. Germline V gives CDR1 SGHDT, CDR2 YYEEEE. The CDR3 covers 13 residues. CDR3 residues: CASSLAGGQPQHF. CDR3 nucleotide sequence: TGTGCCAGCAGCTTGGCCGGAGGACAGCCCCAGCATTTT.

The chain couples TRBV6-5 to TRBJ2-7, with D unresolved. CDR1 and CDR2 from the germline V gene are MNHEY and SVGAGI. This CDR3 is built from 11 residues. Trimming removed 4 bases from V and 6 bases from J, with 7 bases in between. The CDR3 reads CASSSTREQYF. Here the CDR3 DNA reads TGTGCCAGCAGTTCCACCCGCGAGCAGTACTTC.

The chain has TRBV5-4 and TRBJ2-2; no clear D. V lost 1 base and J 4 bases, leaving 5 bases between the germline ends. CDR3 length: 13 residues. Looked up from germline, CDR1 is SGHNT and CDR2 is YYREEE (reference sequence). Here the CDR3 DNA reads TGTGCCAGCAGCTTGCCAGTCACCGGGGAGCTGTTTTTT. Amino acids: CASSLPVTGELFF.

This clone was seen more than once but under ten times. This chain uses TRBV7-2 with TRBJ2-3, with a weak D call TRBD2 (7 bases). Trimming removed 2 bases from V and 6 bases from J, with 15 bases in between. The CDR3 contains 15 residues. CDR1 and CDR2 from the germline V gene are SGHTA and FQGNSA. The CDR3 spells CASSLMGGARDTQYF. CDR3 nucleotide sequence: TGTGCCAGCAGCTTAATGGGGGGGGCAAGGGATACGCAGTATTTT.